The TCR beta chain under discussion was sequenced for a study of T cells after yellow fever vaccination. This clonotype has only a few counts. As yet, its antigen is unknown. Study-wide results and limits: After the booster, 96% of CD4 and roughly nine tenths of CD8 primary-response clones were re-detected. The secondary response was weaker but peaked faster, day 5 versus 15.

Germline loops: CDR1 SGDLS, CDR2 YYNGEE. The CDR3 is 14 residues long. Trimming cost V 3 bases and J 8 bases; bases outside gene matches: 8. By 5'RACE template switching, TCR cDNA was produced, with a universal primer site and UMIs added in the process. From the 5' RACE reads, TCRdb called clonotypes with MiXCR, one entry per CDR3 protein. Of more than 450,000 distinct CDR3 sequences listed, about a fifth are singletons. V is TRBV9 and J is TRBJ1-2; 9 bases align to TRBD1. The specimen comprised PBMCs, sampled roughly 20 days after the first yellow fever vaccination. This receptor was obtained from a man younger than 35 who received the YFV17D yellow fever vaccine. CDR3 sequence: CASSDHTGGSGYTF. The CDR3 DNA follows: TGTGCCAGCAGCGACCACACAGGGGGCAGCGGCTACACCTTC.